This T cell receptor beta chain originates from a study of CD8 T cells in ankylosing spondylitis. Study-level findings and limits: Characteristic of ankylosing spondylitis blood, it appeared, was a TCR beta motif comprising several highly homologous variants.

The CDR3 is 14 amino acids. Germline V gives CDR1 DFQATT, CDR2 SNEGSKA (reference sequence). V lost 6 bases, J lost 1 base, and 12 bases lay in between. TCRdb processed the 5' RACE reads anew with MiXCR; each CDR3 protein has one entry. This sample has fewer than 650,000 distinct CDR3 sequences; 12% occur once, and the top ten carry over 6.5%. This clonotype was counted ten times or more. No antigen is known for it. Sequenced material: blood, either unsorted or a sorted T cell fraction (not recorded which). This TCR came from a male donor with ankylosing spondylitis. This chain links TRBV20-1 with TRBJ2-2; D is undetermined. Here the CDR3 reads CSATTRMNTGELFF. The CDR3 nucleotides read TGCAGTGCAACAACCAGGATGAACACCGGGGAGCTGTTTTTT.